These 23 T cell receptor beta chains originate from one sample sequenced in a study of shared clonotypes between healthy human individuals. Here immunoSEQ multiplex PCR was the method, and the copy in TCRdb shows in-frame clones only, minus some. The data show about 360,000 clones, with less than 75% seen just once and about 10% held by the top ten. Material: memory CD4+ T cells sorted from blood. Documented subset: CD45RA-negative fraction. All receptors derive from a man aged 30 to 45 in good health.

The V gene is TRBV4-1, the J gene TRBJ2-7, with 8 bases lining up with TRBD1. This CDR3 comprises 18 residues. V shed 4 bases, J shed 3 bases, and the junction held 17 bases outside the gene matches. Germline V gives CDR1 MGHRA, CDR2 YSYEKL. In DNA, the CDR3 is TGCGCCAGCAGCCCCCTCGGGACAGGTCATTACGGGGGCTACGAGCAGTACTTC. Its translation: CASSPLGTGHYGGYEQYF.

This sequence joins TRBV2 and TRBJ2-7, with D uncertain. Trimming cost V 7 bases and J 5 bases, with 12 bases left between them. This CDR3 spans 12 amino acids. Germline CDR1 and CDR2: SNHLY and FYNNEI. CDR3 bases: TGTGCCAGCACGCCACCTCCCCACGAGCAGTACTTC. The encoded protein is CASTPPPHEQYF.

This clone was picked up a small number of times. The chain joins TRBV7-2 to TRBJ2-1; perhaps TRBD2 as D (6 bases). Germline CDR1 is SGHTA and CDR2 is FQGNSA. This CDR3 is 14 amino acids long. The ends were cut back, 10 bases at V and 8 bases at J, with 21 bases in the middle. Written as DNA, the CDR3 is TGTGCCATCAAAGCGGCCGGGAGCAGGGATGAGCAGTTCTTC. Encoded protein: CAIKAAGSRDEQFF.

This chain uses TRBV6-1 with TRBJ2-3, with 10 bases that match TRBD2. Germline V gene sequence: CDR1 MNHNS, CDR2 SASEGT. With V trimmed by 4 bases and J by 4 bases, 5 bases remained unmatched. This CDR3 contains 15 residues. The chain's CDR3 is CASSGRAGGADTQYF. The CDR3 DNA sequence: TGTGCCAGCAGTGGGCGAGCGGGAGGGGCAGATACGCAGTATTTT.

This clone occurred a few times. This chain connects TRBV28 to TRBJ1-1; maybe TRBD1 (5 bases). The CDR3 covers 12 residues. Per the germline V gene, CDR1 is MDHEN and CDR2 is SYDVKM. V gave up 7 bases and J gave up 3 bases, with 9 bases separating them. CDR3 DNA sequence: TGTGCCAGCACCGAGGGGCACACTGAAGCTTTCTTT. Protein: CASTEGHTEAFF. Using reference TRBV28 and TRBJ1-1 for the parts outside the CDR3, the full variable domain is DVKVTQSSRYLVKRTGEKVFLECVQDMDHENMFWYRQDPGLGLRLIYFSYDVKMKEKGDIPEGYSVSREKKERFSLILESASTNQTSMYLCASTEGHTEAFFGQGTRLTVV.

This clone has more than one count but fewer than ten. This sequence joins TRBV29-1 and TRBJ2-2, with 7 bases aligning to TRBD1. This CDR3 contains 13 residues. CDR1 and CDR2 (germline): SQVTM, ANQGSEA. Trimming removed 3 bases from V and 6 bases from J; junction bases left unmatched: 4. DNA for the CDR3: TGCAGCGTTGAGATCACAGGGGCCGGGGAGCTGTTTTTT. This encodes CSVEITGAGELFF.

In its sample, this clone was seen many times. This specimen includes other DNA sequences encoding the same CDR3. The V and J genes are TRBV5-1 and TRBJ2-3; D unresolved. The CDR3 is 12 residues long. Germline loops: CDR1 SGHRS, CDR2 YFSETQ. The V end was cut by 1 base, the J end by 5 bases, with 5 bases between. CDR3 nucleotide sequence: TGCGCCAGCAGCTTGAACCAAGATACGCAGTATTTT. Translation: CASSLNQDTQYF.

This chain uses TRBV10-2 with TRBJ2-6, with 10 nucleotides matching TRBD1. CDR1 is WSHSY, CDR2 SAAADI, per germline. This CDR3 has 15 amino acids. V gave up 7 bases and J gave up 2 bases; unmatched junction bases: 2. The chain's CDR3 is CASTGQGAGANVLTF. CDR3 sequence (DNA): TGCGCCAGCACCGGACAGGGGGCTGGGGCCAACGTCCTGACTTTC.

The rearrangement uses TRBV19 and TRBJ1-4; TRBD1 aligns across 8 bases. Trimming cost V 3 bases and J 15 bases; bases outside gene matches: 6. Germline V gene lookup returns CDR1 LNHDA and CDR2 SQIVND (reference sequence). There are 12 residues in the CDR3. DNA for the CDR3: TGTGCCAGTAGTATCATAACGGGACAGGTGTTTTTT. It codes for CASSIITGQVFF.

There are a few counts of this clone. The chain has TRBV7-2 and TRBJ2-2; TRBD2 might be the D (5 bases). The V and J ends lost 2 bases and 5 bases respectively, with 12 bases between them. This CDR3 is 15 amino acids long. Germline V gene lookup returns CDR1 SGHTA and CDR2 FQGNSA. The CDR3 sequence is CASSLRLAKTGELFF. The CDR3 coding sequence is TGTGCCAGCAGCTTACGGCTAGCAAAGACCGGGGAGCTGTTTTTT.

The chain carries TRBV10-3 and TRBJ2-1, with 11 positions matching TRBD2. CDR3 size: 19 residues. The ends lost 2 bases at V and 0 bases at J; junction bases unmatched: 9. Germline V gene data show CDR1 as ENHRY and CDR2 as SYGVKD. In DNA, the CDR3 is TGTGCCATCAGTGAGACTAGCGGGAGAAGGGCGAGCTCCTACAATGAGCAGTTCTTC. It is translated as CAISETSGRRASSYNEQFF.

This chain joins TRBV27 and TRBJ2-4, with 8 bases matching TRBD1. CDR1 MNHEY and CDR2 SMNVEV come from the germline V gene (reference sequence). This CDR3 has 11 residues. Trimming removed 2 bases from V and 14 bases from J; junction bases left unmatched: 2. The CDR3 region has the DNA TGTGCCAGCAGTTTAGGACAGGGAAAGTACTTC. This sequence encodes CASSLGQGKYF.

This chain links TRBV18 with TRBJ2-3; TRBD2 is a possible D gene (7 bases). Germline V gene sequence: CDR1 KGHSH, CDR2 LQKENI. CDR3 length: 17 amino acids. Trimming shortened V by 4 bases and J by 4 bases, and 21 bases separated the two germline ends. The CDR3 region is CASSLKGGSTRADTQYF. CDR3 coding DNA: TGTGCCAGCTCACTGAAGGGGGGGTCGACTCGGGCAGATACGCAGTATTTT. The full variable domain, in which reference TRBV18 and TRBJ2-3 provide the parts outside the CDR3, is NAGVMQNPRHLVRRRGQEARLRCSPMKGHSHVYWYRQLPEEGLKFMVYLQKENIIDESGMPKERFSAEFPKEGPSILRIQQVVRGDSAAYFCASSLKGGSTRADTQYFGPGTRLTVL.

CDR3 DNA sequence: TGTGCCATCAGTTTAAACCGGGACAGGGGGCACTATGGCTACACCTTC. Translated: CAISLNRDRGHYGYTF. The gene calls are TRBV10-3 and TRBJ1-2; 12 nucleotides match TRBD1. Trimming at V came to 5 bases and at J to 3 bases, leaving 7 bases not matched to a gene. Germline lookup yields CDR1 ENHRY and CDR2 SYGVKD. This CDR3 region has 16 residues.

This chain connects TRBV5-6 to TRBJ1-1, with a weak D call TRBD1 (5 bases). This CDR3 has 13 residues. Deletions cut 4 bases from V and 8 bases from J, with 15 bases between. CDR1 is SGHDT and CDR2 is YYEEEE in the germline V gene. This CDR3 is CASSRDKGYEAFF. DNA of the CDR3: TGTGCCAGCAGCCGGGATAAGGGGTACGAAGCTTTCTTT.

With respect to this clone: This may come from a read error, since a much larger clone is one base off. Distinct nucleotide sequences in the sample also encode this CDR3. The CDR3 DNA reads as TGTGCCAGCAGCTTAACAGACACCGGGGAGCTGTTTTTT. This codes for CASSLTDTGELFF. The chain joins TRBV11-2 to TRBJ2-2; D gene unclear. The CDR3 is made up of 13 amino acids. Germline CDR1 and CDR2: SGHAT and FQNNGV. V was pared by 2 bases and J by 3 bases, with 4 bases between.

This chain joins TRBV19 and TRBJ2-5; either TRBD1 or TRBD2 may fit D (5 bases each). CDR1 is LNHDA, CDR2 SQIVND, per germline (reference sequence). V was trimmed by 5 bases and J by 7 bases, leaving 17 bases between them. The CDR3 has 14 amino acids. Here the CDR3 DNA reads TGTGCCAGTAGTTCCTCATGGGTGAGGGGGACCCAGTACTTC. Translated: CASSSSWVRGTQYF.

The J gene is TRBJ2-5, the V gene TRBV5-1; D possibly corresponds to TRBD2 (6 bases). CDR1 and CDR2 from the germline V gene are SGHRS and YFSETQ. This CDR3 comprises 13 residues. Trimming removed 2 bases at V and 10 bases at J, with 15 bases between. The CDR3 loop reads CASSFTGDSFQYF. The CDR3 nucleotides are TGCGCCAGCAGCTTTACGGGGGACTCCTTCCAGTACTTC. The complete variable domain, with remaining parts taken from reference TRBV5-1 and TRBJ2-5, reads KAGVTQTPRYLIKTRGQQVTLSCSPISGHRSVSWYQQTPGQGLQFLFEYFSETQRNKGNFPGRFSGRQFSNSRSEMNVSTLELGDSALYLCASSFTGDSFQYFGPGTRLLVL.

This clone was observed a handful of times. The chain is built from TRBV29-1 and TRBJ2-5; 10 bases are shared with TRBD1. CDR3 size: 15 residues. J gave up 0 bases and V 6 bases, and 7 bases lay outside the gene matches. Germline values: CDR1 SQVTM, CDR2 ANQGSEA. DNA of the CDR3: TGCAGCGTGGACGGGACAGGGGCGAACCAAGAGACCCAGTACTTC. It translates to CSVDGTGANQETQYF. The full variable domain, with the rest looked up from reference TRBV29-1 and TRBJ2-5, is SAVISQKPSRDICQRGTSLTIQCQVDSQVTMMFWYRQQPGQSLTLIATANQGSEATYESGFVIDKFPISRPNLTFSTLTVSNMSPEDSSIYLCSVDGTGANQETQYFGPGTRLLVL.

The chain employs TRBV7-2 and TRBJ2-5; D may be TRBD2 (5 bases). V gave up 5 bases and J gave up 8 bases, with 12 bases separating them. There are 12 residues in the CDR3. Germline values: CDR1 SGHTA, CDR2 FQGNSA. The CDR3 region has the DNA TGTGCCAGCAGCGAACCCGGAGGTACCCAGTACTTC. It translates to CASSEPGGTQYF. Looking up the rest from reference TRBV7-2 and TRBJ2-5 gives the full variable domain: GAGVSQSPSNKVTEKGKDVELRCDPISGHTALYWYRQSLGQGLEFLIYFQGNSAPDKSGLPSDRFSAERTGGSVSTLTIQRTQQEDSAVYLCASSEPGGTQYFGPGTRLLVL.

V and J are TRBV6-1 and TRBJ2-1; D uncertain. Trimming removed 0 bases from V and 6 bases from J, with 12 bases in between. This CDR3 has 15 residues. CDR1 is MNHNS and CDR2 is SASEGT in the germline V gene. This chain's CDR3 is CASSEAAHGPNEQFF. As DNA, the CDR3 is TGTGCCAGCAGTGAAGCGGCTCACGGGCCCAATGAGCAGTTCTTC.

The chain joins TRBV9 to TRBJ2-5; TRBD2 matches at 12 bases. Trimming removed 0 bases from V and 3 bases from J; junction bases left unmatched: 0. The CDR3 length is 15 residues. Germline lookup yields CDR1 SGDLS and CDR2 YYNGEE. This CDR3 is CASSVGTSGEETQYF. The CDR3 bases are TGTGCCAGCAGCGTAGGGACTAGCGGGGAAGAGACCCAGTACTTC.

The V and J genes are TRBV28 and TRBJ2-3; the D gene is possibly TRBD1 (6 bases). CDR1 MDHEN and CDR2 SYDVKM come from the germline V gene. V was trimmed by 8 bases and J by 5 bases, leaving 11 bases between them. The CDR3 spans 12 residues. CDR3 sequence: CASQQGQDTQYF. The CDR3 DNA reads TGTGCCAGCCAACAGGGCCAAGATACGCAGTATTTT.